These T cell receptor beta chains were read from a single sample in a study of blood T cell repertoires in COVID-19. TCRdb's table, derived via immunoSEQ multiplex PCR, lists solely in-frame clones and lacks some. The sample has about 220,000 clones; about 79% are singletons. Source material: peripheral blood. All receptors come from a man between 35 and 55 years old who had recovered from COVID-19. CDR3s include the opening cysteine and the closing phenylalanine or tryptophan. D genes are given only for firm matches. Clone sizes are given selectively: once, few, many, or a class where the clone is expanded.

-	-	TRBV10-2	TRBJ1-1	CASSEVGVGGKGFF	TGCGCCAGCAGTGAGGTAGGGGTAGGCGGTAAAGGTTTCTTT
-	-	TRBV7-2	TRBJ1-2	CASRTDQGRGGYTF	TGTGCCAGCAGGACAGATCAGGGTAGGGGCGGCTACACCTTC
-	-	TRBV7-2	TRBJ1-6	CASSLLADLWLPNSPLHF	TGTGCCAGCAGCTTGTTAGCTGATTTGTGGTTACCGAATTCACCCCTCCACTTT
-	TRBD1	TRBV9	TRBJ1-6	CASSWRDRDNSPLHF	TGTGCCAGCAGCTGGAGGGACAGAGATAATTCACCCCTCCACTTT
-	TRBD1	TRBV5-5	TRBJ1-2	CASSSRQGSTSGYTF	TGTGCCAGCAGCTCCCGACAGGGGTCAACGAGTGGCTACACCTTC
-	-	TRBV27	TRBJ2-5	CASSPFAGRRETQYF	TGTGCCAGCAGTCCTTTTGCGGGTAGAAGAGAGACCCAGTACTTC
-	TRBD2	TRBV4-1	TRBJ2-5	CASSQGGRGLGETQYF	TGCGCCAGCAGCCAAGGGGGCCGGGGACTAGGGGAGACCCAGTACTTC
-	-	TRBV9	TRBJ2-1	CASSVGWQGRDEQFF	TGTGCCAGCAGCGTAGGATGGCAGGGGAGGGATGAGCAGTTCTTC
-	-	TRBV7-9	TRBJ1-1	CASSAQGMNTEAFF	TGTGCCAGCAGCGCCCAGGGAATGAACACTGAAGCTTTCTTT
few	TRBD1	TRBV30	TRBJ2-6	CAWSRDSNSGANVLTF	TGTGCCTGGAGCAGGGACAGTAACTCTGGGGCCAACGTCCTGACTTTC
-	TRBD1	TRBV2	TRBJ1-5	CASSEQGAGNQPQHF	TGTGCCAGCAGTGAACAGGGGGCGGGCAATCAGCCCCAGCATTTT
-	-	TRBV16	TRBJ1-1	CASSRGIGRTEAFF	TGTGCCAGCAGCCGAGGGATCGGGAGGACTGAAGCTTTCTTT
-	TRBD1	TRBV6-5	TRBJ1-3	CASSYSGQGPIYF	TGTGCCAGCAGTTATTCGGGACAGGGCCCCATATATTTT
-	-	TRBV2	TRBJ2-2	CASSVSAGELFF	TGTGCCAGCAGTGTGTCCGCCGGGGAGCTGTTTTTT
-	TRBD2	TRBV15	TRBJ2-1	CATSRGVSGRSYEQFF	TGTGCCACCAGCAGAGGGGTTAGCGGGAGAAGCTATGAGCAGTTCTTC
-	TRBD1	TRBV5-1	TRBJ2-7	CASSWGTGQTYEQYF	TGCGCCAGCAGCTGGGGGACAGGTCAGACCTACGAGCAGTACTTC
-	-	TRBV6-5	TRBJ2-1	CASSSTYNEQFF	TGTGCCAGCAGTTCCACTTACAATGAGCAGTTCTTC
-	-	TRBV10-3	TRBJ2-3	CAISDGQGSTDTQYF	TGTGCCATCAGTGACGGCCAGGGTAGCACAGATACGCAGTATTTT
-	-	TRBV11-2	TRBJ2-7	CASSLVKTALTYEQYF	TGTGCCAGCAGCTTAGTTAAGACAGCTCTAACCTACGAGCAGTACTTC
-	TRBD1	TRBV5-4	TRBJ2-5	CASSLTGGEETQYF	TGTGCCAGCAGCTTGACAGGGGGCGAAGAGACCCAGTACTTC
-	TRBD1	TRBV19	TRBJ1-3	CASSISGQGENTIYF	TGTGCCAGTAGTATCTCGGGACAGGGCGAAAACACCATATATTTT
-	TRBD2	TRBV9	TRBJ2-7	CASSATSGSSYEQYF	TGTGCCAGCAGCGCGACTAGCGGGAGCTCCTACGAGCAGTACTTC
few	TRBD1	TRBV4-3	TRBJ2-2	CASSSTGGTGELFF	TGCGCCAGCAGCTCGACAGGGGGCACCGGGGAGCTGTTTTTT
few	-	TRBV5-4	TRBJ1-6	CASSLLDRLYNSPLHF	TGTGCCAGCAGCTTGCTCGACAGGCTTTATAATTCACCCCTCCACTTT
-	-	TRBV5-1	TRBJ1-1	CASSLDMNTEAFF	TGCGCCAGCAGCTTGGATATGAACACTGAAGCTTTCTTT
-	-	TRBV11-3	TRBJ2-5	CASSLSAGDETQYF	TGTGCCAGCAGCTTATCGGCAGGGGACGAGACCCAGTACTTC
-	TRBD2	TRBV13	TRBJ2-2	CASSFVRGGNTGELFF	TGTGCCAGCAGCTTCGTACGCGGGGGGAACACCGGGGAGCTGTTTTTT
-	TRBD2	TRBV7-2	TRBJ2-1	CASSPSAGGYNEQFF	TGTGCCAGCAGTCCTAGTGCGGGAGGATACAATGAGCAGTTCTTC
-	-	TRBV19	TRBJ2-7	CASSRRTVAYEQYF	TGTGCCAGTAGTAGGAGGACGGTCGCCTACGAGCAGTACTTC
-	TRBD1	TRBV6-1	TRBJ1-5	CASTEGQGAFRSNQPQHF	TGTGCCAGCACTGAGGGACAGGGGGCCTTTCGTAGCAATCAGCCCCAGCATTTT
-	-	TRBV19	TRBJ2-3	CASSMGLNTVGADTQYF	TGTGCCAGTAGTATGGGCCTTAATACGGTGGGGGCCGATACGCAGTATTTT
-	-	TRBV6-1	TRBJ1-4	CASSELSGVEKLFF	TGTGCCAGTAGTGAGTTATCCGGGGTTGAAAAACTGTTTTTT
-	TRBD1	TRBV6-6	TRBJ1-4	CASSRTGVNEKLFF	TGTGCCAGCAGTCGGACAGGGGTTAATGAAAAACTGTTTTTT
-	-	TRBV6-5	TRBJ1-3	CASGRGGSGNTIYF	TGTGCCAGCGGGAGAGGTGGCTCTGGAAACACCATATATTTT
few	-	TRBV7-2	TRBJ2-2	CASSLLGRDTGELFF	TGTGCCAGCAGCTTATTGGGCAGGGACACCGGGGAGCTGTTTTTT
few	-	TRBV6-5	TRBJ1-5	CASSYSSNQPQHF	TGTGCCAGCAGTTATAGTAGCAATCAGCCCCAGCATTTT
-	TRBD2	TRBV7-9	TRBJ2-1	CASSWTGGSFGNEQFF	TGTGCCAGCAGCTGGACTGGCGGGAGCTTCGGGAATGAGCAGTTCTTC
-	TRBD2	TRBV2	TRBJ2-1	CASSELAEHNEQFF	TGTGCCAGCAGTGAACTAGCGGAGCACAATGAGCAGTTCTTC
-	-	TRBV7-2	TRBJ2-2	CASSAGTNTGELFF	TGTGCCAGCAGCGCCGGGACGAACACCGGGGAGCTGTTTTTT
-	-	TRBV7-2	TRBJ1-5	CASSLVGRYSNQPQHF	TGTGCCAGCAGCTTAGTGGGGCGGTATAGCAATCAGCCCCAGCATTTT
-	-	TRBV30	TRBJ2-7	CAWSVRSGWRFTYEQYF	TGTGCCTGGAGTGTACGTTCCGGGTGGCGCTTTACCTACGAGCAGTACTTC
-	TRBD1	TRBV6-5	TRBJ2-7	CASSYSDVYRGREQYF	TGTGCCAGCAGTTACTCTGACGTATACAGGGGGAGGGAGCAGTACTTC
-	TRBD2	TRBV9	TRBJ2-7	CASSPREGGYEQYF	TGTGCCAGCAGCCCCCGGGAGGGTGGCTACGAGCAGTACTTC
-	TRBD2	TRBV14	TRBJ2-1	CASSQEFGGWALYNEQFF	TGTGCCAGCAGCCAAGAGTTCGGGGGGTGGGCCCTATACAATGAGCAGTTCTTC
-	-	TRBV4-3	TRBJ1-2	CASSMRNYGYTF	TGCGCCAGCAGCATGAGAAACTATGGCTACACCTTC
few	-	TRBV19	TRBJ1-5	CASSMIVGGNQPQHF	TGTGCCAGTAGTATGATCGTAGGAGGGAATCAGCCCCAGCATTTT
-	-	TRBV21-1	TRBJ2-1	CASSKDGPGSYNEQFF	TGTGCCAGCAGCAAAGACGGCCCGGGGTCCTACAATGAGCAGTTCTTC
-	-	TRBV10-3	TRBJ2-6	CAISEFGAGANVLTF	TGTGCCATCAGTGAGTTCGGGGCTGGGGCCAACGTCCTGACTTTC
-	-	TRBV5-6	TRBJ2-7	CASSLRRSSYEQYF	TGTGCCAGCAGCTTGAGACGGAGCTCCTACGAGCAGTACTTC
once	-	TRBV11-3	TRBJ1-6	CASSLGGPNSPLHF	TGTGCCAGCAGCTTAGGGGGGCCTAATTCACCCCTCCACTTT
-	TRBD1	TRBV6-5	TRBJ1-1	CASGRQGNTEAFF	TGTGCCAGCGGTCGACAGGGGAACACTGAAGCTTTCTTT